The clone carrying this TCR beta chain was recorded once. This entry is derived from a study of blood T cell repertoires in COVID-19. Study-wide context: The samples span acute and convalescent COVID-19 from the United States, Italy and Spain.

As processed by the authors: Amplified reference gene primers provided the basis for estimating nucleated cell counts. Only in-frame clones appear in the TCRdb table, and some are missing; sequencing was by immunoSEQ multiplex PCR. V, J and clone size derive from that table, while D and trimming were established from the DNA sequence. In the table there are 150,000 to 160,000 clones, about four fifths of which are singletons. V gave up 1 base and J gave up 5 bases, with 12 bases separating them. CDR1 and CDR2 (germline): SNHLY, FYNNEI. CDR3 length: 16 residues. This sequence joins TRBV2 and TRBJ1-6, with D possibly matching TRBD1 (5 bases). The TCR comes from a man between 60 and 75 years old with acute or convalescent COVID-19. The sample taken for sequencing was peripheral blood. The CDR3 coding sequence is TGTGCCAGCAGTGAAGAAGCAGGGAGGAATAATTCACCCCTCCACTTT. This encodes CASSEEAGRNNSPLHF.